These T cell receptor beta chains were read from a single sample in a study of blood T cell repertoires in COVID-19. Generated by immunoSEQ multiplex PCR, the TCRdb table keeps only in-frame clones and is missing some. The table includes 130,000 or so clones, 75% to 90% detected once. Sequenced: peripheral blood. Receptor source: a human donor in a cohort sampled during active COVID-19. CDR3s include the opening cysteine and the closing phenylalanine or tryptophan. The D gene is left open where the match is weak. Not every row has a clone size; where given, it reads once, few, many or a size class.

d_call: NA
j_call: TRBJ2-3
clone_size: few
v_call: TRBV2
cdr3_nt: TGTGCCGGGGGGATCGGGTTCACAGATACGCAGTATTTT
cdr3_aa: CAGGIGFTDTQYF

d_call: NA
j_call: TRBJ1-2
clone_size: once
v_call: TRBV12-2
cdr3_nt: TGTGCAAGTCGCTTAGATGGGAGGGCTGCTAACTATGGCTACACCTTC
cdr3_aa: CASRLDGRAANYGYTF

d_call: TRBD1
j_call: TRBJ1-4
clone_size: NA
v_call: TRBV6-5
cdr3_nt: TGTGCCAGCAGTTATCGACAGGGCTCAACTAATGAAAAACTGTTTTTT
cdr3_aa: CASSYRQGSTNEKLFF

d_call: NA
j_call: TRBJ1-3
clone_size: NA
v_call: TRBV11-2
cdr3_nt: TGTGCCAGCAGCTTCCGGGTCTCTGGAAACACCATATATTTT
cdr3_aa: CASSFRVSGNTIYF

d_call: NA
j_call: TRBJ1-5
clone_size: NA
v_call: TRBV27
cdr3_nt: TGTGCCAGCAGTCTTCTTCGCCGGGATCCGGCCGTTTTTAGCAATCAGCCCCAGCATTTT
cdr3_aa: CASSLLRRDPAVFSNQPQHF

d_call: TRBD1
j_call: TRBJ2-2
clone_size: NA
v_call: TRBV5-1
cdr3_nt: TGCGCCAGCAGCGCTGACAGGGGGCAAGTTACCGGGGAGCTGTTTTTT
cdr3_aa: CASSADRGQVTGELFF

d_call: NA
j_call: TRBJ1-1
clone_size: once
v_call: TRBV15
cdr3_nt: TGTGCCACCAGCAGACCAGGGGCGGGCACTGAAGCTTTCTTT
cdr3_aa: CATSRPGAGTEAFF

d_call: NA
j_call: TRBJ1-1
clone_size: NA
v_call: TRBV28
cdr3_nt: TGTGCCAGCAGAGAACTGACAGCCTCGAACACTGAAGCTTTCTTT
cdr3_aa: CASRELTASNTEAFF

d_call: NA
j_call: TRBJ2-1
clone_size: NA
v_call: TRBV5-6
cdr3_nt: TGTGCCAGCAGATCCTGGGGGCTCCGGGAGCAGTTCTTC
cdr3_aa: CASRSWGLREQFF

d_call: TRBD1
j_call: TRBJ1-1
clone_size: NA
v_call: TRBV19
cdr3_nt: TGTGCCAGTAGTATCCGAAGACAGGGGGTGAACACTGAAGCTTTCTTT
cdr3_aa: CASSIRRQGVNTEAFF

d_call: NA
j_call: TRBJ2-2
clone_size: NA
v_call: TRBV11-3
cdr3_nt: TGTGCCAGCAGCTTGTTAGGGGAGCTGTTTTTT
cdr3_aa: CASSLLGELFF

d_call: NA
j_call: TRBJ2-3
clone_size: NA
v_call: TRBV9
cdr3_nt: TGTGCCAGCAGCGTAGTGGGCGGGGAATTAGATACGCAGTATTTT
cdr3_aa: CASSVVGGELDTQYF

d_call: NA
j_call: TRBJ2-2
clone_size: NA
v_call: TRBV5-1
cdr3_nt: TGCGCCAGCAGCCCGGCGGCGTCCGCCGGGGAGCTGTTTTTT
cdr3_aa: CASSPAASAGELFF

d_call: NA
j_call: TRBJ2-2
clone_size: NA
v_call: TRBV7-2
cdr3_nt: TGTGCCAGCAGCTTACTGATGGGCGCCGGGGAGCTGTTTTTT
cdr3_aa: CASSLLMGAGELFF

d_call: NA
j_call: TRBJ2-3
clone_size: NA
v_call: TRBV5-4
cdr3_nt: TGTGCCAGCAGCTTCTCCGGGACTAGCACAGATACGCAGTATTTT
cdr3_aa: CASSFSGTSTDTQYF

d_call: TRBD1
j_call: TRBJ2-1
clone_size: once
v_call: TRBV5-6
cdr3_nt: TGTGCCAGCAGCTCGGACAGGGAAAGTAAGGGTGAGCAGTTCTTC
cdr3_aa: CASSSDRESKGEQFF

d_call: NA
j_call: TRBJ2-5
clone_size: NA
v_call: TRBV7-8
cdr3_nt: TGTGCCAGCAGCTTATATCTAGCATTGGGTCAGTACTTC
cdr3_aa: CASSLYLALGQYF

d_call: TRBD1
j_call: TRBJ2-5
clone_size: NA
v_call: TRBV5-4
cdr3_nt: TGTGCCAGCAGCAAGACAGGGGACCTACAAGAGACCCAGTACTTC
cdr3_aa: CASSKTGDLQETQYF

d_call: NA
j_call: TRBJ1-4
clone_size: NA
v_call: TRBV25-1
cdr3_nt: TGTGCCAGCAAAGGGAACTGGGGAGAGAATGAAAAACTGTTTTTT
cdr3_aa: CASKGNWGENEKLFF

d_call: TRBD1
j_call: TRBJ2-2
clone_size: few
v_call: TRBV7-3
cdr3_nt: TGTGCCAGCAGCCGGGACAGGGCGGTCACCGGGGAGCTGTTTTTT
cdr3_aa: CASSRDRAVTGELFF

d_call: NA
j_call: TRBJ2-1
clone_size: once
v_call: TRBV9
cdr3_nt: TGTGCCAGCAACCCGGGGGAGACCTACAATGAGCAGTTCTTC
cdr3_aa: CASNPGETYNEQFF

d_call: NA
j_call: TRBJ1-5
clone_size: NA
v_call: TRBV6-4
cdr3_nt: TGTGCCAGCAGTGGGACAGTCAGGAAGAGGGATCAGCCCCAGCATTTT
cdr3_aa: CASSGTVRKRDQPQHF

d_call: NA
j_call: TRBJ2-2
clone_size: NA
v_call: TRBV24-1
cdr3_nt: TGTGCCTCGAGAGGGAACACCGGGGAGCTGTTTTTT
cdr3_aa: CASRGNTGELFF

d_call: TRBD1
j_call: TRBJ2-5
clone_size: NA
v_call: TRBV5-4
cdr3_nt: TGTGCCAGCAGCTTGGCAAGGGACAGGGGAGGAGAGACCCAGTACTTC
cdr3_aa: CASSLARDRGGETQYF

d_call: NA
j_call: TRBJ1-1
clone_size: NA
v_call: TRBV11-3
cdr3_nt: TGTGCCAGCAGCTTACCACAGGGCTCGAACACTGAAGCTTTCTTT
cdr3_aa: CASSLPQGSNTEAFF

d_call: TRBD1
j_call: TRBJ1-1
clone_size: NA
v_call: TRBV9
cdr3_nt: TGTGCCAGCAGCGAGGGAGACAGGGCAGGAACTGAAGCTTTCTTT
cdr3_aa: CASSEGDRAGTEAFF

d_call: TRBD1
j_call: TRBJ2-7
clone_size: NA
v_call: TRBV5-4
cdr3_nt: TGTGCCAGCGGACAGGGGGGCGAGCAGTACTTC
cdr3_aa: CASGQGGEQYF

d_call: TRBD2
j_call: TRBJ2-3
clone_size: once
v_call: TRBV6-6
cdr3_nt: TGTGCCAGCGGGTCGATGGCTAGCGGGATAGATACGCAGTATTTT
cdr3_aa: CASGSMASGIDTQYF

d_call: NA
j_call: TRBJ1-2
clone_size: NA
v_call: TRBV29-1
cdr3_nt: TGCAGCGTGAGGGGACTGCCTGGTTCGGGCTACACCTTC
cdr3_aa: CSVRGLPGSGYTF

d_call: NA
j_call: TRBJ1-6
clone_size: NA
v_call: TRBV2
cdr3_nt: TGTGCCAGCAGGGGGGGATCACCCCTCCACTTT
cdr3_aa: CASRGGSPLHF

d_call: TRBD1
j_call: TRBJ2-3
clone_size: NA
v_call: TRBV12-3/TRBV12-4
cdr3_nt: TGTGCCAGCACCAGGGGGCGCACAGATACGCAGTATTTT
cdr3_aa: CASTRGRTDTQYF

d_call: NA
j_call: TRBJ1-6
clone_size: NA
v_call: TRBV19
cdr3_nt: TGTGCCAGTAGTATCTGGAGCTCCTATAATTCACCCCTCCACTTT
cdr3_aa: CASSIWSSYNSPLHF

d_call: NA
j_call: TRBJ2-2
clone_size: once
v_call: TRBV5-6
cdr3_nt: TGTGCCAGCAGCCACCAAGCAGGGGTTTCGTCCGGGGAGCTGTTTTTT
cdr3_aa: CASSHQAGVSSGELFF

d_call: TRBD1
j_call: TRBJ1-1
clone_size: NA
v_call: TRBV6-6
cdr3_nt: TGTGCCAGCAGTTTTCCCCAGGGGGAAAAGGCTTTCTTT
cdr3_aa: CASSFPQGEKAFF

d_call: NA
j_call: TRBJ1-5
clone_size: NA
v_call: TRBV7-2
cdr3_nt: TGTGCCAGCGGGGGGGATCAGCCCCAGCATTTT
cdr3_aa: CASGGDQPQHF

d_call: NA
j_call: TRBJ2-5
clone_size: NA
v_call: TRBV15
cdr3_nt: TGTGCCACCAGCAGAGTTGGGGGGTCGGAGGAGACCCAGTACTTC
cdr3_aa: CATSRVGGSEETQYF

d_call: NA
j_call: TRBJ2-1
clone_size: NA
v_call: TRBV7-9
cdr3_nt: TGTGCCAGCAGCTTAGCTACATCCTACAATGAGCAGTTCTTC
cdr3_aa: CASSLATSYNEQFF

d_call: NA
j_call: TRBJ1-2
clone_size: NA
v_call: TRBV30
cdr3_nt: TGTGCCTGGAATGTACTGGGGGCGAGGGGCTACACCTTC
cdr3_aa: CAWNVLGARGYTF

d_call: NA
j_call: TRBJ1-4
clone_size: NA
v_call: TRBV5-1
cdr3_nt: TGCGCCAGCCGACGGACATACAATAGAAATGAAAAACTGTTTTTT
cdr3_aa: CASRRTYNRNEKLFF

d_call: TRBD1
j_call: TRBJ2-2
clone_size: NA
v_call: TRBV19
cdr3_nt: TGTGCCAGTATCTCCGGGACAGGGAGGGGCGGGGAGCTGTTTTTT
cdr3_aa: CASISGTGRGGELFF

d_call: TRBD2
j_call: TRBJ2-5
clone_size: NA
v_call: TRBV3-1/TRBV3-2
cdr3_nt: TGTGCCAGCAAGCGTGCGGGAGGGGAAGAGACCCAGTACTTC
cdr3_aa: CASKRAGGEETQYF

d_call: TRBD1
j_call: TRBJ2-5
clone_size: NA
v_call: TRBV5-4
cdr3_nt: TGTGCCAGCAGCTACCCGGGACAGGGGGGAGAGACCCAGTACTTC
cdr3_aa: CASSYPGQGGETQYF

d_call: NA
j_call: TRBJ1-2
clone_size: NA
v_call: TRBV18
cdr3_nt: TGTGCCAGCTCACCCCCCCCCGGGTTTCCCTATGGCTACACCTTC
cdr3_aa: CASSPPPGFPYGYTF

d_call: TRBD1
j_call: TRBJ1-3
clone_size: NA
v_call: TRBV5-1
cdr3_nt: TGCGCCAGCAGATTCGCCGGGACAGGCGGAACGTCTGGAAACACCATATATTTT
cdr3_aa: CASRFAGTGGTSGNTIYF

d_call: TRBD2
j_call: TRBJ2-2
clone_size: NA
v_call: TRBV15
cdr3_nt: TGTGCCACCAGCGGCTTAGCGGGAGGGCCCGGCCTGGTGAGCGGGGAGCTGTTTTTT
cdr3_aa: CATSGLAGGPGLVSGELFF

d_call: TRBD2
j_call: TRBJ2-1
clone_size: NA
v_call: TRBV19
cdr3_nt: TGTGCCAGTAGTATAACTAGCGGGCGCTACAATGAGCAGTTCTTC
cdr3_aa: CASSITSGRYNEQFF

d_call: NA
j_call: TRBJ2-7
clone_size: NA
v_call: TRBV7-2
cdr3_nt: TGTGCCAGCAGCGCTACCTCCTACGAGCAGTACTTC
cdr3_aa: CASSATSYEQYF

d_call: NA
j_call: TRBJ1-5
clone_size: NA
v_call: TRBV4-1
cdr3_nt: TGCGCCAGCAGCCCCGACAGCCTAAATCAGCCCCAGCATTTT
cdr3_aa: CASSPDSLNQPQHF

d_call: NA
j_call: TRBJ2-7
clone_size: once
v_call: TRBV27
cdr3_nt: TGTGCCAGCAGTTCCCTAATCGAGCAGTACTTC
cdr3_aa: CASSSLIEQYF

d_call: NA
j_call: TRBJ1-1
clone_size: NA
v_call: TRBV5-1
cdr3_nt: TGCGCCAGCAGCTTGGCGGGAAACACTGAAGCTTTCTTT
cdr3_aa: CASSLAGNTEAFF